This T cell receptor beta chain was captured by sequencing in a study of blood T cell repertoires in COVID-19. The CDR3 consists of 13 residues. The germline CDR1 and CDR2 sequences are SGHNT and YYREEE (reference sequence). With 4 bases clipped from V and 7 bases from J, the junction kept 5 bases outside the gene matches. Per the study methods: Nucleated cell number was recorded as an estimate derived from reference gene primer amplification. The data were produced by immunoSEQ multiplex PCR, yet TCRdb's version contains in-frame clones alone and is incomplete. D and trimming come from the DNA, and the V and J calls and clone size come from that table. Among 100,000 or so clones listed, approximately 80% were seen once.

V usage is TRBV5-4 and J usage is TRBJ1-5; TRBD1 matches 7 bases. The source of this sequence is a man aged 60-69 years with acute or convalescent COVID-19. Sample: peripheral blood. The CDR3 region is CASSPDRAQPQHF. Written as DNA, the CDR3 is TGTGCCAGCAGCCCCGACAGGGCCCAGCCCCAGCATTTT.